This T cell receptor (beta chain) derives from a study of CD8 T cells in ankylosing spondylitis. For this clonotype: Antigen: not known.

General study results and limits: In peripheral blood, disease-linked CD8+ clones occurred at relatively low frequencies. Prior literature has documented some motif variants in synovial fluid and blood from reactive arthritis. About eight highly homologous variants made up a TCR beta motif that seemed to typify ankylosing spondylitis blood. Disease-linked clones reportedly concentrated significantly in matched ankylosing spondylitis synovial fluid.

Trimming shortened V by 0 bases and J by 4 bases, and 19 bases separated the two germline ends. Germline CDR1 reads SGHRS; CDR2 reads YFSETQ. The CDR3 consists of 18 residues. Generation of TCR beta libraries employed quantitative 5'-RACE incorporating molecular barcodes. In TCRdb, the 5' RACE reads were re-called with MiXCR into one record per CDR3 protein. Of hundreds of thousands of distinct CDR3 sequences in the sample, roughly 26% were seen once. The specimen sequenced was blood, either unsorted or a sorted T cell fraction (not recorded which). The clonotype originates from a male donor with ankylosing spondylitis. The V call is TRBV5-1, the J call TRBJ2-2; D is unresolved. For the CDR3, the DNA is TGCGCCAGCAGCTTGGTGACGGGCGCGCGGTCGGGCACCGGGGAGCTGTTTTTT. The encoded protein is CASSLVTGARSGTGELFF.